The following is a TCR beta chain sequence with its context. This clonotype appeared many times. The clone's antigen remains unknown. No much larger clone is present one base from it, and per-base qualities are unavailable. The sample is drawn from a study of patients with pleural tuberculosis (dated by TCRdb to about 2014). For sequencing, an Illumina Genome Analyzer IIx was employed. The raw public reads went through TCRdb reprocessing: fastp at Q25, MiXCR clone calling, in-frame beta chains kept. Merged by CDR3 protein, the rows form single entries marked with the most common genes and DNA. Present in this sample are under 55,000 distinct CDR3 sequences, 6% to 9.5% of which were seen just once. Roughly 15% of the sample is taken by the ten largest. The CDR3 sequence holds 15 residues, the cysteine and phenylalanine included. Only the CDR3 DNA is retained, 45 bases long and in frame from the first base. Trimming leaves V shorter by 3 bases and J shorter by 5 bases, with the junction holding 6 bases beyond the gene matches. Looking up the germline V gene yields CDR1 SGHVS and CDR2 FNYEAQ.

The chain joins TRBV7-6 to TRBJ2-7, with 11 central nucleotides matching TRBD2. This TCR came from a human donor with pleural tuberculosis. The sequenced DNA is TGTGCCAGCAGCTTTACTAGCGGGAGTTCCGACGAGCAGTACTTC. This codes for CASSFTSGSSDEQYF.